The entry that follows covers one TCR beta chain sequence. This clonotype was recorded many times. The target of this receptor is not known. Per-base quality was not reported, and no clone a single base away is much larger than it. PBMCs were isolated by Ficoll-Paque density gradient centrifugation. The germline V gene yields KGHSH for CDR1 and LQKENI for CDR2. Including cysteine and phenylalanine, the CDR3 has 16 amino acids. The entry retains the CDR3 DNA only, 48 bases that are in frame from base 1. Here V drops 3 bases and J drops 7 bases, and the junction holds 8 bases not matched to any gene. The source of the sample is a study of T-cell memory formation after mild COVID-19 (dated by TCRdb to 2020 to 2022). Looking at the study overall: TCR sequence clusters from the two donors were found to be largely donor specific. T-cell clones expanding and contracting after mild COVID-19 in a couple of donors were tracked by longitudinal TCRalpha and TCRbeta repertoire sequencing. Two young, previously healthy adult volunteers made up the cohort, one male and one female. Study-wide findings and limitations: The second-wave clones that peaked on day 37 were not confirmed to be SARS-CoV-2 specific. Contracting CD4+ clones turned up mainly in the CM and EM memory subsets, whereas EMRA was where CD8+ clones were enriched. Clones that contracted from day 15 to 85 showed balanced CD4/CD8 phenotypes, whereas a second wave of clones that expanded from day 15 to 37 leaned towards CD4+. Some responding clones were found in pre-infection memory, which suggests that pre-existing cross-reactive memory T cells took part in the SARS-CoV-2 response. The study included only a couple of mild cases, and larger cohorts that include severe cases with pre-infection samples were judged to be necessary.

The instrument given in TCRdb is Illumina NovaSeq 6000. TCRalpha and TCRbeta cDNA libraries were built by 5'RACE with constant-segment primers, adding sample barcodes and unique molecular identifiers. Trizol reagent was used to extract RNA from every sample. Libraries were amplified in two PCR steps, with a second sample barcode and Illumina TruSeq adapters added in the second step. Sequencing of libraries was performed on an Illumina NovaSeq with 2 x 150 bp paired-end reads. For the original study's pipeline: Demultiplexing of reads and collapsing into UMI-guided consensus sequences were performed with migec v1.2.7. With mixcr v2.1.11, UMI consensuses were aligned to TRA and TRB V and J templates and assembled into clonotypes. Expanded or contracted clonotypes were those called significant by both edgeR and NoisET, with noise models trained on biological replicates. For edgeR calls, the cutoffs were a false discovery rate-adjusted p below 0.01 and a log2 fold-change threshold of 1. As an exploratory analysis of dynamics, max-normalized trajectories of the 1000 most abundant clonotypes were examined with PCA combined with hierarchical clustering. Separately sequenced CD4+ and CD8+ repertoires were used to assign the CD4 or CD8 phenotype of responding clones. TCRdb took the public reads, trimmed them with fastp at Q25, ran MiXCR for clone calling and kept in-frame beta chains. Each CDR3 protein appears once, grouped with its most common genes and DNA. Clone size and V and J calls follow TCRdb, not the original study. This sample lists 350,000 to 450,000 distinct CDR3 sequences; roughly 14% were detected once. 22% of the sample lies in the top ten.

This chain joins TRBV18 to TRBJ2-1, with 11 bases matching TRBD2. The TCR sequence derives from a man aged 18-30 years who had mild COVID-19 (a few samples of this study predate the infection). The sample titles of this study are shuffled in the database, so cell type and time point are left out; the donor was told from shared clones. The specimen was PBMCs or a T cell subset sorted from them (not recorded which). The sequence in DNA is TGTGCCAGCTCACCGCGGTTAGCGGGGGGGCGTAATGAGCAGTTCTTC. Translated, this gives CASSPRLAGGRNEQFF.